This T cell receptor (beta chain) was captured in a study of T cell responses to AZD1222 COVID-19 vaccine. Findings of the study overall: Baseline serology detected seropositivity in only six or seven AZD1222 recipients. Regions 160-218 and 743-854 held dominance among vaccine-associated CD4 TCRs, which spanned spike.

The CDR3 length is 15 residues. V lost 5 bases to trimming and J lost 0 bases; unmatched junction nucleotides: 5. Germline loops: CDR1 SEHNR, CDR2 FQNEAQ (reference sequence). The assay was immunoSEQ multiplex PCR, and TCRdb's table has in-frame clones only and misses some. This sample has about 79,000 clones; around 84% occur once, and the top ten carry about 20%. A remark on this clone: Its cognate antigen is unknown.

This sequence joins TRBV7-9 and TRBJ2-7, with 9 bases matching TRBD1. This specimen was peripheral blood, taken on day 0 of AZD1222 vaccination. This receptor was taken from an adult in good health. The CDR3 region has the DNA TGTGCCAGCAGCCTGCGACAGGGGGGCTCCTACGAGCAGTACTTC. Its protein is CASSLRQGGSYEQYF.